This TCR beta chain was captured in a study of OX40 agonist ivuxolimab in advanced cancers. Study-wide context: Ivuxolimab, an antibody that agonizes OX40 (CD134), was administered to the patients. Every patient in dose escalation had hepatocellular carcinoma, melanoma, renal cell or head and neck cancer.

Regarding the study as a whole: Still undetermined is the antigen specificity of the expanded peripheral T cells.

This CDR3 contains 13 residues. Germline assignment: CDR1 MDHEN and CDR2 SYDVKM. V was cut by 5 bases and J by 7 bases, with 14 bases left in between. Here immunoSEQ multiplex PCR was the method, and the copy in TCRdb shows in-frame clones only, minus some. This table has roughly 33,000 clones, about 76% appearing once. Patients who had autoimmune disease history or got systemic immunosuppression were left out. On this clone itself: Antigen unknown.

The specimen was CD4+ or CD8+ T cells sorted from blood, collected in a trial of the OX40 agonist ivuxolimab. This receptor was taken from an adult with an advanced solid tumor such as melanoma, head and neck, liver or kidney cancer. The rearrangement uses TRBV28 and TRBJ1-2; perhaps TRBD1 as D (5 bases). CDR3 coding DNA: TGTGCCAGCAGTCAGGGTGGAGTCTCTGGCTACACCTTC. Protein sequence: CASSQGGVSGYTF.